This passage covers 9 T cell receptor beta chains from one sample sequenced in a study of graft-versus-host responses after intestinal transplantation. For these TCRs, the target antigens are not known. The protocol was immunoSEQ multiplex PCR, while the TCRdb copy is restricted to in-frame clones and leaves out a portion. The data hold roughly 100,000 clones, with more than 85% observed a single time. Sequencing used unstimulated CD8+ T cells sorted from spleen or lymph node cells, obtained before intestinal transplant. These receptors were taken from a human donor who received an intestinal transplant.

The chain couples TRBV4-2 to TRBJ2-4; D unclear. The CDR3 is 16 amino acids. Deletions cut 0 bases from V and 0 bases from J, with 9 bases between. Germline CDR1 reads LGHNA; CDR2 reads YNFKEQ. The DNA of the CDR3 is TGTGCCAGCAGCCAAGATCGTACGGTAGCCAAAAACATTCAGTACTTC. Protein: CASSQDRTVAKNIQYF.

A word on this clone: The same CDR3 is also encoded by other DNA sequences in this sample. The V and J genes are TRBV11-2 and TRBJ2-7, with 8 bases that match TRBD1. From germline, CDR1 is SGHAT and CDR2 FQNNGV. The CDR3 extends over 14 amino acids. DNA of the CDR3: TGTGCTATTACGGTAGGACAGGGTAGAGACGAGCAGTACTTC. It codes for CAITVGQGRDEQYF.

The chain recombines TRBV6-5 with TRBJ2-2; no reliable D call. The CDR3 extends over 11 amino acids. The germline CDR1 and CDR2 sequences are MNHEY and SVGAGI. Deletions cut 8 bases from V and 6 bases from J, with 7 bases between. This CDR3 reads CASRSSGELFF. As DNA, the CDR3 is TGTGCCAGCCGCTCGTCCGGGGAGCTGTTTTTT.

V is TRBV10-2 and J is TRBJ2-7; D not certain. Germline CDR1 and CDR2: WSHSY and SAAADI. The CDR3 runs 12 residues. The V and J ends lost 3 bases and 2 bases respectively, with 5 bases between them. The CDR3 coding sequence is TGCGCCAGCAGTGATTTCACCTACGAGCAGTACTTC. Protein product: CASSDFTYEQYF.

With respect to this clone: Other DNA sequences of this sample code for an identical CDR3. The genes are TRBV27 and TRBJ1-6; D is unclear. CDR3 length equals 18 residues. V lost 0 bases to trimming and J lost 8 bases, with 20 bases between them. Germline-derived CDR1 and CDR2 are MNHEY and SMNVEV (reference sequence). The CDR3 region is CASSLSMSGAVRYSPLHF. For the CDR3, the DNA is TGTGCCAGCAGTTTATCGATGTCAGGAGCCGTACGGTATTCACCCCTCCACTTT.

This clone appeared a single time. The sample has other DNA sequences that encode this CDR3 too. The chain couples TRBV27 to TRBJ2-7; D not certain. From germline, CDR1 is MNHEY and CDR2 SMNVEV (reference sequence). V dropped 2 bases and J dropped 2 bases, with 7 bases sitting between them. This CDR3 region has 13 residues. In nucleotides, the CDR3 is TGTGCCAGCAGTTTAGGCAGAACCTACGAGCAGTACTTC. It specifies CASSLGRTYEQYF.

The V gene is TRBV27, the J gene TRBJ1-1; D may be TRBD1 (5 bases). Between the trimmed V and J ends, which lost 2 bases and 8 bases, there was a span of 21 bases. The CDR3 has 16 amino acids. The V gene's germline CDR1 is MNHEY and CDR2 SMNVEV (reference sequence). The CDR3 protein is CASSLIGGESAVEAFF. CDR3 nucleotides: TGTGCCAGCAGTTTAATCGGAGGGGAGAGTGCAGTCGAAGCTTTCTTT.

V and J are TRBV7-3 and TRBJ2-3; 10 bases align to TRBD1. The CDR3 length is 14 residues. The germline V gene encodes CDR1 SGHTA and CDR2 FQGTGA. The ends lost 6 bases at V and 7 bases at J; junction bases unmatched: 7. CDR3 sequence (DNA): TGTGCCAGCAGTTCAGACAGGGGGCCTAATACGCAGTATTTT. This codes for CASSSDRGPNTQYF.

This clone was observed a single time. DNA for the CDR3: TGCGCCAGCACCGACCGGGACAGCCATGAAGCTTTCTTT. As protein: CASTDRDSHEAFF. V usage is TRBV5-1 and J usage is TRBJ1-1, with TRBD1 matching 7 bases. This CDR3 has 13 amino acids. CDR1 is SGHRS, CDR2 YFSETQ, per germline. After removal of 6 bases from V and 7 bases from J, the junction contained 9 bases not matched to a gene.